This passage covers 13 T cell receptor beta chains from one sample sequenced in a study of human T cells and chemical hapten exposure. MiXCR was run by TCRdb on the RACE reads, yielding one entry per CDR3 protein. The sample holds about 82,000 distinct CDR3 sequences, approximately 12% seen once. The time point: patch test 3, about 24 weeks after DPC sensitization. The treatment denotes: therapeutic diphenylcyclopropenone sensitization with weekly scalp DPC. The sequencing used whole blood, collected in connection with sensitization to the hapten diphenylcyclopropenone (DPC). The receptors were sampled from a woman between 50 and 59 years old with alopecia areata. Some clones in this sample may be carry-over from other donors' samples.

The DNA of the CDR3 is TGCAGCGTTAAGACCCCGGGGACCTACGAGCAGTACTTC. Its protein product is CSVKTPGTYEQYF. This chain connects TRBV29-1 to TRBJ2-7; D is possibly TRBD2 (5 bases). This CDR3 has 13 amino acids. CDR1 is SQVTM and CDR2 is ANQGSEA in the germline V gene. V was clipped by 5 bases and J by 2 bases, with 13 bases between them.

This sequence joins TRBV5-6 and TRBJ1-2; the match to TRBD1 covers 8 bases. The germline V gene encodes CDR1 SGHDT and CDR2 YYEEEE. The CDR3 length is 16 residues. V shed 4 bases and J 4 bases; nucleotides not matched to a gene: 12. Here the CDR3 DNA reads TGTGCCAGCAGCCGACCACGATCAACAGGGGGCTATGGCTACACCTTC. Protein product: CASSRPRSTGGYGYTF.

The V gene is TRBV5-1, the J gene TRBJ2-1, with TRBD2 identical over 7 bases. From germline, CDR1 is SGHRS and CDR2 YFSETQ. With 2 bases clipped from V and 0 bases from J, the junction kept 5 bases outside the gene matches. This CDR3 is built from 16 residues. The CDR3 here is CASSLQLAPSYNEQFF. Written as DNA, the CDR3 is TGCGCCAGCAGCTTACAACTAGCGCCCTCCTACAATGAGCAGTTCTTC.

The count of this clonotype is one. The V and J genes are TRBV11-3 and TRBJ2-2, with 8 bases identical to TRBD2. Germline-derived CDR1 and CDR2 are SGHNT and YENEEA. The CDR3 extends over 15 amino acids. The V gene end was trimmed by 6 bases and the J gene end by 1 base; junction bases not matched to a gene: 4. The CDR3 sequence: CASSTSGRNTGELFF. The DNA for the CDR3 is TGTGCCAGCAGTACGAGCGGGAGGAACACCGGGGAGCTGTTTTTT.

This clonotype was found a few times. The chain couples TRBV4-2 to TRBJ2-3, with TRBD2 identical over 10 bases. V gave up 1 base and J gave up 0 bases; unmatched junction bases: 7. From germline, CDR1 is LGHNA and CDR2 YNFKEQ. The CDR3 loop spans 18 amino acids. The CDR3 sequence: CASSQGLAGGSSTDTQYF. The CDR3 DNA is TGTGCCAGCAGCCAAGGACTAGCGGGTGGTAGTAGCACAGATACGCAGTATTTT.

The genes are TRBV9 and TRBJ2-3; TRBD2 matches 8 bases. V was clipped by 2 bases and J by 2 bases; unmatched bases: 4. Germline CDR1 SGDLS, CDR2 YYNGEE. The CDR3 length is 15 residues. CDR3 amino acids: CASSVERGFTDTQYF. The CDR3 DNA reads TGTGCCAGCAGCGTGGAGCGGGGGTTCACAGATACGCAGTATTTT.

This clonotype showed up just once. The V call is TRBV12-3 or TRBV12-4, the J call TRBJ2-1; D may be TRBD1 (5 bases). V was shortened by 3 bases and J by 2 bases, with 11 bases between the two germline ends. This CDR3 is 15 amino acids long. The DNA of the CDR3 is TGTGCCAGCAGTTTCATTCAGGGTACCTACAATGAGCAGTTCTTC. The encoded protein is CASSFIQGTYNEQFF.

A few counts support this clonotype. V usage is TRBV6-5 and J usage is TRBJ2-1; 12 bases map to TRBD1. The CDR3 spans 15 residues. The germline V gene encodes CDR1 MNHEY and CDR2 SVGAGI. J gave up 5 bases and V 7 bases, and 6 bases lay outside the gene matches. CDR3 sequence (DNA): TGTGCCAGCACCGGGACAGGGGGCGGCCACAATGAGCAGTTCTTC. Its protein is CASTGTGGGHNEQFF.

This clonotype was seen a few times. The rearrangement links TRBV20-1 to TRBJ2-7; 8 positions match TRBD2. The CDR3 spans 14 residues. Germline loops: CDR1 DFQATT, CDR2 SNEGSKA (reference sequence). The V gene end was trimmed by 4 bases and the J gene end by 2 bases; junction bases not matched to a gene: 7. The CDR3 loop reads CSATNPGLAYEQYF. CDR3 sequence (DNA): TGCAGTGCTACGAATCCGGGACTAGCCTACGAGCAGTACTTC.

The chain combines TRBV29-1 with TRBJ1-2; possibly TRBD1 for D (6 bases). The CDR3 totals 14 residues. Germline CDR1 reads SQVTM; CDR2 reads ANQGSEA. V gave up 0 bases and J gave up 2 bases, with 10 bases separating them. The chain's CDR3 is CSVEDRTENYGYTF. CDR3 nucleotide sequence: TGCAGCGTTGAAGACCGGACAGAAAACTATGGCTACACCTTC.

With respect to this clonotype: Compared with germline, one end of the junction differs, possibly owing to a read error. This chain connects TRBV29-1 to TRBJ2-5, with D uncertain. In germline, CDR1 is SQVTM, CDR2 ANQGSEA. The CDR3 extends over 11 amino acids. This CDR3 is CSVQEPETQYF. CDR3 bases: TGCAGCGTTCAAGAGCCAGAGACCCAGTACTTC.

This clonotype has at least ten counts. J is TRBJ2-1 and V is TRBV20-1, with D unclear. From germline, CDR1 is DFQATT and CDR2 SNEGSKA (reference sequence). Trimming pared 0 bases from V and 5 bases from J, leaving 14 bases between. This CDR3 comprises 15 residues. The CDR3 DNA sequence: TGCAGTGCTAGAGAATCCTGGGCTCGAAACAATGAGCAGTTCTTC. Its translation is CSARESWARNNEQFF.

This clonotype was observed at least ten times. V usage is TRBV2 and J usage is TRBJ2-2; D gene unclear. Trimming took off 6 bases at V and 1 base at J, with 6 bases between the two ends. Germline V lookup: CDR1 SNHLY, CDR2 FYNNEI. The CDR3 is 13 amino acids. Here the CDR3 reads CASRVQNTGELFF. Here the CDR3 DNA reads TGTGCCAGCAGAGTACAGAACACCGGGGAGCTGTTTTTT.